Each of the 13 T cell receptor beta chains below was sequenced from the same sample in a study of T cell responses to AZD1222 COVID-19 vaccine. The data were produced by immunoSEQ multiplex PCR, yet TCRdb's version contains in-frame clones alone and is incomplete. The data hold fewer than 150,000 clones, with about nine tenths observed a single time. The sequences come from peripheral blood, collected 28 days after the second AZD1222 dose. These receptors were collected from an adult who received the AZD1222 COVID-19 vaccine.

J is TRBJ2-1 and V is TRBV7-2, with D uncertain. This CDR3 comprises 12 residues. V was cut by 8 bases and J by 7 bases, with 12 bases left in between. Germline assignment: CDR1 SGHTA and CDR2 FQGNSA. This CDR3 reads CASRANRNEQFF. CDR3 sequence (DNA): TGTGCCAGCCGCGCAAATAGAAATGAGCAGTTCTTC.

This clone was picked up one time. V gene TRBV10-3 combines with J gene TRBJ2-1; 8 nucleotides align to TRBD1. CDR3 length equals 14 residues. J was trimmed by 6 bases and V by 6 bases; bases with no gene match: 7. The germline V gene encodes CDR1 ENHRY and CDR2 SYGVKD. In DNA, the CDR3 is TGTGCCATCAGGCCCGGACAGGGAAGCAATGAGCAGTTCTTC. This gives the protein CAIRPGQGSNEQFF.

The chain links TRBV28 to TRBJ1-2; TRBD1 might be the D (5 bases). The CDR3 extends over 17 amino acids. With 3 bases removed from V and 4 bases from J, the gap between germline ends came to 21 bases. Germline CDR1 and CDR2: MDHEN and SYDVKM. The DNA of the CDR3 is TGTGCCAGCAGTTTGGGGATAACGGGGGGATTTGGCTATGGCTACACCTTC. Its protein is CASSLGITGGFGYGYTF.

The V gene is TRBV3-1 (or the pseudogene TRBV3-2), the J gene TRBJ2-5; D is ambiguous. V gave up 4 bases and J gave up 0 bases, with 6 bases separating them. CDR3 length: 13 residues. CDR1 is LGHDT and CDR2 is YNNKEL in the germline V gene (reference sequence). The DNA of the CDR3 is TGTGCCAGCAGCCGACGCAACCAAGAGACCCAGTACTTC. Amino acids: CASSRRNQETQYF.

V gene TRBV3-1 (or the pseudogene TRBV3-2) combines with J gene TRBJ1-6; D not certain. Germline V gives CDR1 LGHDT, CDR2 YNNKEL (reference sequence). The V gene lost 3 bases and the J gene lost 0 bases, with 9 bases spanning the gap. The CDR3 has 16 residues. CDR3 protein: CASSQAASSYNSPLHF. The CDR3, as DNA: TGTGCCAGCAGCCAGGCAGCGAGCTCCTATAATTCACCCCTCCACTTT.

A single count supports this clone. This chain uses TRBV5-1 with TRBJ2-7; 9 nucleotides match TRBD1. Looked up from germline, CDR1 is SGHRS and CDR2 is YFSETQ. This CDR3 region has 15 residues. V lost 4 bases and J lost 2; bases outside the gene matches: 7. This chain's CDR3 is CASSEGTGQTYEQYF. In DNA form, the CDR3 reads TGCGCCAGCAGCGAGGGGACAGGGCAGACCTACGAGCAGTACTTC. The variable domain in full, with the rest retrieved from reference TRBV5-1 and TRBJ2-7, is KAGVTQTPRYLIKTRGQQVTLSCSPISGHRSVSWYQQTPGQGLQFLFEYFSETQRNKGNFPGRFSGRQFSNSRSEMNVSTLELGDSALYLCASSEGTGQTYEQYFGPGTRLTVT.

The chain joins TRBV5-1 to TRBJ1-2, with no clear D. Trimming stripped 1 base from V and 9 bases from J, with 10 bases between. Per the germline V gene, CDR1 is SGHRS and CDR2 is YFSETQ. The CDR3 totals 12 residues. Written as DNA, the CDR3 is TGCGCCAGCAGCTTGATTGGGGAAAGCTACACCTTC. Translating gives CASSLIGESYTF.

The J gene is TRBJ1-1, the V gene TRBV7-2, with TRBD1 matching 10 bases. J was trimmed by 4 bases and V by 4 bases; bases with no gene match: 9. The CDR3 runs 16 residues. Germline CDR1 SGHTA, CDR2 FQGNSA. In nucleotides, the CDR3 is TGTGCCAGCAGCTCACACCGACAGGGGGCAGGCACTGAAGCTTTCTTT. This encodes CASSSHRQGAGTEAFF. The full variable domain, its missing parts supplied by reference TRBV7-2 and TRBJ1-1, is GAGVSQSPSNKVTEKGKDVELRCDPISGHTALYWYRQSLGQGLEFLIYFQGNSAPDKSGLPSDRFSAERTGGSVSTLTIQRTQQEDSAVYLCASSSHRQGAGTEAFFGQGTRLTVV.

This clone was counted a single time. V usage is TRBV6-5 and J usage is TRBJ2-1; no definite D call. Trimming pared 0 bases from V and 10 bases from J, leaving 7 bases between. This CDR3 has 12 amino acids. CDR1 is MNHEY and CDR2 is SVGAGI in the germline V gene. Here the CDR3 DNA reads TGTGCCAGCAGTTACTCGGGGTCAGAGCAGTTCTTC. It encodes CASSYSGSEQFF.

The chain uses TRBV28 and TRBJ1-4; 12 bases fit TRBD1. This CDR3 comprises 17 residues. Germline CDR1 is MDHEN and CDR2 is SYDVKM. J was trimmed by 7 bases and V by 2 bases; bases with no gene match: 8. As DNA, the CDR3 is TGTGCCAGCAGTTTAGGGGACAGGGGGCCAATCAGTGAAAAACTGTTTTTT. Protein: CASSLGDRGPISEKLFF.

The chain couples TRBV10-3 to TRBJ2-1; 11 bases are shared with TRBD2. V lost 2 bases, J lost 9 bases, and 6 bases stayed unmatched. Germline V gene lookup returns CDR1 ENHRY and CDR2 SYGVKD. This CDR3 region has 15 residues. The CDR3 DNA reads as TGTGCCATCAGTGAGGCTAGCGGGAGGCCCCCTGAGCAGTTCTTC. It specifies CAISEASGRPPEQFF.

This clone occurred once. CDR3 nucleotide sequence: TGTGCCAGCAGCTTAGCCGGGACAGGGGCCACCGGGGAGCTGTTTTTT. Translating it yields CASSLAGTGATGELFF. The chain recombines TRBV7-9 with TRBJ2-2; 10 bases line up with TRBD1. This CDR3 spans 16 amino acids. V trimming: 0 bases; J trimming: 4 bases; junction bases outside the gene matches: 2. Germline CDR1 and CDR2: SEHNR and FQNEAQ (reference sequence).

The gene calls are TRBV7-9 and TRBJ1-2; D is unresolved. The V gene lost 0 bases and the J gene lost 8 bases, with 4 bases spanning the gap. This CDR3 region has 11 residues. CDR1 and CDR2 from the germline V gene are SEHNR and FQNEAQ (reference sequence). For the CDR3, the DNA is TGTGCCAGCAGCTTAGCTTTGGGCTACACCTTC. It encodes CASSLALGYTF.